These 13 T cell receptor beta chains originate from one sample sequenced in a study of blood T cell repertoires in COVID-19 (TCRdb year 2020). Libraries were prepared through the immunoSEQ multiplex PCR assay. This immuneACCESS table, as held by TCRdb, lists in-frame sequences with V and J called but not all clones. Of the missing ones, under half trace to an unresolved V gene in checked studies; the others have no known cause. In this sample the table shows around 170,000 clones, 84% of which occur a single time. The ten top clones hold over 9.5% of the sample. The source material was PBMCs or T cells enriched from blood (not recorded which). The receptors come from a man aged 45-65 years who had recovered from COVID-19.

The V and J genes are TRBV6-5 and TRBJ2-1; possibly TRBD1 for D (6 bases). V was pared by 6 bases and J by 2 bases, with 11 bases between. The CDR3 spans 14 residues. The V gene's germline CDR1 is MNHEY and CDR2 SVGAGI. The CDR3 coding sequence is TGTGCCAGCAGACTGACAGGACCCTACAATGAGCAGTTCTTC. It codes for CASRLTGPYNEQFF.

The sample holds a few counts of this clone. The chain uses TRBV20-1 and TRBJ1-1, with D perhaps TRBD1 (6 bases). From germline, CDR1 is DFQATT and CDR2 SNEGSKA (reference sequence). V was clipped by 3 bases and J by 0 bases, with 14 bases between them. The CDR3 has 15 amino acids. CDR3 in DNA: TGCAGTGCTAGTCATGTAGGGGGAATGAACACTGAAGCTTTCTTT. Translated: CSASHVGGMNTEAFF.

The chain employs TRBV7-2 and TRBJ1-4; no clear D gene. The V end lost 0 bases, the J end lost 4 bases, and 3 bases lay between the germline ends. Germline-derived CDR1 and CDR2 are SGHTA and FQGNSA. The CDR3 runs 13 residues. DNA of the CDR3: TGTGCCAGCAGCTTAGCATATAATGAAAAACTGTTTTTT. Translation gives CASSLAYNEKLFF.

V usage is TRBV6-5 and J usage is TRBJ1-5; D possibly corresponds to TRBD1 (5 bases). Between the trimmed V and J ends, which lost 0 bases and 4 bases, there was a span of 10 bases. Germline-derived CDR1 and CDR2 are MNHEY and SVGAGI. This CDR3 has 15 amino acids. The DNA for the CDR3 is TGTGCCAGCAGTTACTCGAGACAGACGAATCAGCCCCAGCATTTT. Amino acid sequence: CASSYSRQTNQPQHF.

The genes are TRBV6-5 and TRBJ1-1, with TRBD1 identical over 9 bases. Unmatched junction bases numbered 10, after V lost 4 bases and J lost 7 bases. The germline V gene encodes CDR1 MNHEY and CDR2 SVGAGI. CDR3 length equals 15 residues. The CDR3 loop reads CASSSPGQGWIEAFF. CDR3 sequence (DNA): TGTGCCAGCAGTTCACCGGGACAGGGCTGGATTGAAGCTTTCTTT.

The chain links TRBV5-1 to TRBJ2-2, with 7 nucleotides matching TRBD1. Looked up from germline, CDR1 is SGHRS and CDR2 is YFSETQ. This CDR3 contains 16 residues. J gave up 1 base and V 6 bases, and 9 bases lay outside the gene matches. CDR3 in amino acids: CASNRGRELNTGELFF. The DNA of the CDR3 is TGCGCCAGCAACAGGGGCAGAGAGCTGAACACCGGGGAGCTGTTTTTT.

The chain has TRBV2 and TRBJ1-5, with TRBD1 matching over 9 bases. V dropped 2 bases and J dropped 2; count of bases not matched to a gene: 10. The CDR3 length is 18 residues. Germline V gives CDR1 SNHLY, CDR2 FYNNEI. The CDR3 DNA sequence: TGTGCCAGCAGTGAACGCACAGGGGGCTGGGAGGGCAATCAGCCCCAGCATTTT. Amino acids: CASSERTGGWEGNQPQHF.

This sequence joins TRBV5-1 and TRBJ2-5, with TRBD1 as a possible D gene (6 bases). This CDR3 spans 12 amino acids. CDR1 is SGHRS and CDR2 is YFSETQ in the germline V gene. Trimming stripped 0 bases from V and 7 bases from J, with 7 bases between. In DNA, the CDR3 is TGCGCCAGCAGCTTGGGACAGGCGACCCAGTACTTC. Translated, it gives CASSLGQATQYF.

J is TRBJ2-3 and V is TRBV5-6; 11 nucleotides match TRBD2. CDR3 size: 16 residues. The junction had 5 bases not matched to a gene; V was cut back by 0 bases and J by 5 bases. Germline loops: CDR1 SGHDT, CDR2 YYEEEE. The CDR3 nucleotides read TGTGCCAGCAGCTTGGGTAGCGGGGGGGAAAAAGATACGCAGTATTTT. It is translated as CASSLGSGGEKDTQYF.

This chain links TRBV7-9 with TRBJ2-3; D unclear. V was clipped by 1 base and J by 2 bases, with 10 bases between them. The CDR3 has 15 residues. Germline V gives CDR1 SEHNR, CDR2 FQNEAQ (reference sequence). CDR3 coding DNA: TGTGCCAGCAGCTTAGTTGTTTACAACACAGATACGCAGTATTTT. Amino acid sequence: CASSLVVYNTDTQYF.

This CDR3 is CASSRVTPSSGNTIYF. The CDR3 DNA reads as TGTGCCAGCAGTCGGGTTACACCGAGCTCTGGAAACACCATATATTTT. This chain links TRBV3-1 (or the pseudogene TRBV3-2) with TRBJ1-3; D is uncertain. Germline CDR1 reads LGHDT; CDR2 reads YNNKEL (reference sequence). The CDR3 has 16 residues. The V end was cut by 6 bases, the J end by 0 bases, with 15 bases between.

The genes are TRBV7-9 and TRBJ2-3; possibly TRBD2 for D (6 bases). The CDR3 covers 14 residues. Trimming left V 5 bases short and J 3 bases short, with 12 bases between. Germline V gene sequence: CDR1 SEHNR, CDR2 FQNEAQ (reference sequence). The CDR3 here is CASSHRAGTDTQYF. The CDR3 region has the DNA TGTGCCAGCAGCCATCGGGCGGGGACAGATACGCAGTATTTT.

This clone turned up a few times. CDR3 sequence reads: CASGGTGSNQPQHF. CDR3 coding DNA: TGTGCCAGCGGGGGGACCGGTAGCAATCAGCCCCAGCATTTT. The chain couples TRBV2 to TRBJ1-5; a weak D match, TRBD1 (5 bases). Germline lookup yields CDR1 SNHLY and CDR2 FYNNEI. V lost 8 bases and J lost 0, with 11 bases in between. The CDR3 extends over 14 amino acids.